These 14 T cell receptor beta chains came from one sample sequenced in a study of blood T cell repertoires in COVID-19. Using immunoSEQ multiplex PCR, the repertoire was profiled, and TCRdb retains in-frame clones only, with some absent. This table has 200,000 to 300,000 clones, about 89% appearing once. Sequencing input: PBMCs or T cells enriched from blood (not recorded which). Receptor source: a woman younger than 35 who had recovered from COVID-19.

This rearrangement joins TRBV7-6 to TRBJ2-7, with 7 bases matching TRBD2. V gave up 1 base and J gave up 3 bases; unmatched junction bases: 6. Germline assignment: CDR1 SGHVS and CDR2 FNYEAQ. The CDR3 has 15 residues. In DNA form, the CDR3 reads TGTGCCAGCAGCTTAGGGGGGGGAGGATTCTACGAGCAGTACTTC. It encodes CASSLGGGGFYEQYF.

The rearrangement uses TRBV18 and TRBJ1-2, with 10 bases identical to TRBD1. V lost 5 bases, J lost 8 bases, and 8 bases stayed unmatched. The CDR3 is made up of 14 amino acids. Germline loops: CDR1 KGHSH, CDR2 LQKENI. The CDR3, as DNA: TGTGCCAGCTCAGCGACCGGGACAGGGGACGGCTACACCTTC. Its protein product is CASSATGTGDGYTF.

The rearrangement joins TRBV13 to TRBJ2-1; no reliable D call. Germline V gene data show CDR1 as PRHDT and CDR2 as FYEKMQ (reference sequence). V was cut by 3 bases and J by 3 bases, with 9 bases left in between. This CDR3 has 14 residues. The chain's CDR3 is CASSFEVSYNEQFF. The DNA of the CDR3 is TGTGCCAGCAGCTTTGAGGTTAGCTACAATGAGCAGTTCTTC.

The CDR3 reads CASSYGTSVTDTQYF. In DNA form, the CDR3 reads TGTGCCAGCAGTTACGGGACTAGCGTAACAGATACGCAGTATTTT. This chain joins TRBV6-5 and TRBJ2-3, with 10 positions matching TRBD2. The CDR3 is 15 residues long. Trimming at V came to 2 bases and at J to 3 bases, leaving 2 bases not matched to a gene. Germline V gene sequence: CDR1 MNHEY, CDR2 SVGAGI.

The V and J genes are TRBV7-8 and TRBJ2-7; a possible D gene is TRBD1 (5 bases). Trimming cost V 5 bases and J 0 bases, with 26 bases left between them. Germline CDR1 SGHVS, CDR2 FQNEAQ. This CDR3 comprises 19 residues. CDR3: CASSPKGVFRQGDSYEQYF. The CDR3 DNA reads TGTGCCAGCAGCCCGAAAGGAGTGTTTCGGCAAGGGGACTCCTACGAGCAGTACTTC.

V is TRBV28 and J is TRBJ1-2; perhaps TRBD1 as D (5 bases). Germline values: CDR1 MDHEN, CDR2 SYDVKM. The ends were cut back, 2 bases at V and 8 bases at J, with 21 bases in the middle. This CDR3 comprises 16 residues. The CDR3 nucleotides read TGTGCCAGCAGTTTACTAAATGCGGACCCAAAGGGGGGCTACACCTTC. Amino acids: CASSLLNADPKGGYTF.

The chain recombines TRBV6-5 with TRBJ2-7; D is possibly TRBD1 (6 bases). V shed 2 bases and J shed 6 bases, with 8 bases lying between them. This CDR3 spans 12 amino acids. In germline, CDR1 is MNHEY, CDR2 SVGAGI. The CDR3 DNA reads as TGTGCCAGCAGTTACAAAGGGGGCGAGCAGTACTTC. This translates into CASSYKGGEQYF.

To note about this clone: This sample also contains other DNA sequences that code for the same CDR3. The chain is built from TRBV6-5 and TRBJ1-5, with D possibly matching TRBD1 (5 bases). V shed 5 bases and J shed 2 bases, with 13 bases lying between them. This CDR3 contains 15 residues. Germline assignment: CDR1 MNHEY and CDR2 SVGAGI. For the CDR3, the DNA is TGTGCCAGCAGTCCTGCAGGGTTTGGCAATCAGCCCCAGCATTTT. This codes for CASSPAGFGNQPQHF.

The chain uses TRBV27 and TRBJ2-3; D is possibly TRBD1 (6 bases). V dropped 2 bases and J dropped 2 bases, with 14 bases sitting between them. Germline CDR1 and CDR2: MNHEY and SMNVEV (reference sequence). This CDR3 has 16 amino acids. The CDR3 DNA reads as TGTGCCAGCAGTTTAGCCGGGACATATACCACAGATACGCAGTATTTT. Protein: CASSLAGTYTTDTQYF.

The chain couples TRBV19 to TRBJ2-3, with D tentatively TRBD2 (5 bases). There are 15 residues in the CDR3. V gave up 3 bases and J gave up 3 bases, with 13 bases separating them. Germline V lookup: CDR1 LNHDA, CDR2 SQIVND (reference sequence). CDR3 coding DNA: TGTGCCAGTAGTATTTTCCGGGATGGTACAGATACGCAGTATTTT. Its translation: CASSIFRDGTDTQYF.

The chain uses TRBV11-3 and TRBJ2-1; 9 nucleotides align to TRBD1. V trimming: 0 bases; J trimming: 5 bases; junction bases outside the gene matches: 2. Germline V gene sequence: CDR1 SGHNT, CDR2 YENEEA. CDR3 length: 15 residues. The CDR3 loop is CASSLDWTGDNEQFF. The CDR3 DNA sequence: TGTGCCAGCAGCTTAGACTGGACAGGGGACAATGAGCAGTTCTTC. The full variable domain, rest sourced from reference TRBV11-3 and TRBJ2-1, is EAGVVQSPRYKIIEKKQPVAFWCNPISGHNTLYWYLQNLGQGPELLIRYENEEAVDDSQLPKDRFSAERLKGVDSTLKIQPAELGDSAVYLCASSLDWTGDNEQFFGPGTRLTVL.

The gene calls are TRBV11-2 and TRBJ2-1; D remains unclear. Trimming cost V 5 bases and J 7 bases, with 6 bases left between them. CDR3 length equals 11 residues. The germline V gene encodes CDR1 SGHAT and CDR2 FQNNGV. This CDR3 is CASSPRNEQFF. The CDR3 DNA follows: TGTGCCAGCAGCCCCCGGAATGAGCAGTTCTTC.

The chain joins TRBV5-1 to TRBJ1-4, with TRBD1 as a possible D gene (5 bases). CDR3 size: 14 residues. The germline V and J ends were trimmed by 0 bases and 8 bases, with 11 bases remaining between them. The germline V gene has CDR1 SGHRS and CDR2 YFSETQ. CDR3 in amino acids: CASSLAGMDEKLFF. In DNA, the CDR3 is TGCGCCAGCAGCTTGGCAGGGATGGACGAAAAACTGTTTTTT.

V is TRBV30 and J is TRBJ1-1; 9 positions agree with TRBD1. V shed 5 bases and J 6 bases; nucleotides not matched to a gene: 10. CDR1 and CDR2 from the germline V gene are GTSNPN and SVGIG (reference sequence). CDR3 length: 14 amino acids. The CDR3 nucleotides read TGTGCCTGGGCCACCGGGACAGGGAGTCCTGAAGCTTTCTTT. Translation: CAWATGTGSPEAFF.